This T cell receptor beta chain was sequenced during a study of blood T cells in healthy people across ages. Study-level points and caveats: The unknown donor CMV status may have confounded expanded clonotype changes.

Next came a second PCR, run for about 6 to 12 cycles, which used a sample-barcoded 5' primer along with a J-beta primer mix. Each cDNA molecule, via a template-switch adaptor with 12 random nucleotides, was tagged. Using its own MiXCR run on the 5' RACE reads, TCRdb lists one record per CDR3 protein. The sample has approximately 1.5 million distinct CDR3 sequences, under 55% seen once. About this clonotype: The antigen is unknown.

Germline CDR1 SEHNR, CDR2 FQNEAQ (reference sequence). The CDR3 spans 19 residues. V was trimmed by 3 bases and J by 0 bases, leaving 21 bases between them. The sample was blood. The chain carries TRBV7-9 and TRBJ2-1, with D hard to call. This TCR derives from a woman aged 18-29 years in good health. As DNA, the CDR3 is TGTGCCAGCAGCTTCTTTCCCATATGGTCTGCGAGCTCCTACAATGAGCAGTTCTTC. Translating gives CASSFFPIWSASSYNEQFF. Looking up the rest from reference TRBV7-9 and TRBJ2-1 gives the full variable domain: DTGVSQNPRHKITKRGQNVTFRCDPISEHNRLYWYRQTLGQGPEFLTYFQNEAQLEKSRLLSDRFSAERPKGSFSTLEIQRTEQGDSAMYLCASSFFPIWSASSYNEQFFGPGTRLTVL.